These 29 T cell receptor beta chains were all obtained from the same sample, sequenced in a study of T cell repertoires in cytomegalovirus infection. TCRdb itself ran the reads through MiXCR, one entry per CDR3 protein. The data contain under 600,000 distinct CDR3 sequences, about 15% of them singletons. The sequenced sample was CD8+ T cells from PBMCs. Source of these receptors: a human donor in good health (CMV status not recorded). Some clones in this sample may be carry-over from other donors' samples.

The chain is built from TRBV28 and TRBJ1-1; perhaps TRBD1 as D (5 bases). Germline V CDR1 and CDR2: MDHEN, SYDVKM. V was pared by 2 bases and J by 0 bases, with 10 bases between. The length of the CDR3 is 15 residues. In DNA form, the CDR3 reads TGTGCCAGCAGTTTAATACGGGGCCTGAACACTGAAGCTTTCTTT. As protein: CASSLIRGLNTEAFF.

The CDR3 protein is CASSPTGGSYSNQPQHF. CDR3 coding DNA: TGTGCCAGCAGCCCGACAGGGGGCTCTTATAGCAATCAGCCCCAGCATTTT. The rearrangement joins TRBV6-6 to TRBJ1-5; the match to TRBD1 covers 10 bases. Unmatched junction bases numbered 8, after V lost 6 bases and J lost 0 bases. CDR1 MNHNY and CDR2 SVGAGI come from the germline V gene (reference sequence). CDR3 length: 17 amino acids.

To note about this clonotype: With a much larger clone just one base away, this may be a read error. V gene TRBV6-6 combines with J gene TRBJ2-3; tentatively, D is TRBD1 or TRBD2 (5 bases each). Germline values: CDR1 MNHNY, CDR2 SVGAGI (reference sequence). The ends were cut back, 4 bases at V and 2 bases at J, with 16 bases in the middle. This CDR3 is 16 amino acids long. CDR3 region: CASSLGSRGTTDTQYF. CDR3 in DNA: TGTGCCAGCAGTTTGGGGAGTAGGGGAACCACAGATACGCAGTATTTT.

This clonotype was recorded at least ten times. The V call is TRBV7-9, the J call TRBJ2-1; D may match TRBD1 or TRBD2 (6 bases each). Trimming removed 2 bases at V and 0 bases at J, with 11 bases between. The CDR3 has 16 residues. Germline lookup yields CDR1 SEHNR and CDR2 FQNEAQ (reference sequence). The DNA of the CDR3 is TGTGCCAGCAGCTTAACCGGGGGCAGCTCCTACAATGAGCAGTTCTTC. Encoded protein: CASSLTGGSSYNEQFF.

V and J are TRBV19 and TRBJ1-1; D is undetermined. V was shortened by 4 bases and J by 2 bases, with 17 bases between the two germline ends. Germline V gene sequence: CDR1 LNHDA, CDR2 SQIVND (reference sequence). The CDR3 sequence is 16 residues long. The CDR3 bases are TGTGCCAGTAGTAAAGGGAACCGCCGGGCAAACACTGAAGCTTTCTTT. Translation gives CASSKGNRRANTEAFF.

A few counts support this clonotype. This chain joins TRBV28 and TRBJ2-1; D remains unclear. Trimming removed 2 bases at V and 7 bases at J, with 18 bases between. There are 16 residues in the CDR3. CDR1 and CDR2 (germline): MDHEN, SYDVKM. In nucleotides, the CDR3 is TGTGCCAGCAGTTTACCCGGAGTATCGGTCAGGAATGAGCAGTTCTTC. Translating it yields CASSLPGVSVRNEQFF.

This chain uses TRBV5-1 with TRBJ1-1; the D is unclear. This CDR3 spans 16 amino acids. The V end was cut by 0 bases, the J end by 1 base, with 13 bases between. CDR1 SGHRS and CDR2 YFSETQ come from the germline V gene. The CDR3 DNA reads TGCGCCAGCAGCTTGGAGCCCGGAACATCGAACACTGAAGCTTTCTTT. Protein product: CASSLEPGTSNTEAFF.

This clonotype was detected ten times or more. The chain has TRBV7-6 and TRBJ2-6; D is possibly TRBD2 (6 bases). The CDR3 contains 17 residues. CDR1 is SGHVS and CDR2 is FNYEAQ in the germline V gene. With 5 bases removed from V and 5 bases from J, the gap between germline ends came to 19 bases. In DNA, the CDR3 is TGTGCCAGCAGCCCTCTCGGGGGTCAAATATGGGCCAACGTCCTGACTTTC. Its protein product is CASSPLGGQIWANVLTF. Full variable domain (missing parts from reference TRBV7-6 and TRBJ2-6): GAGVSQSPRYKVTKRGQDVALRCDPISGHVSLYWYRQALGQGPEFLTYFNYEAQQDKSGLPNDRFSAERPEGSISTLTIQRTEQRDSAMYRCASSPLGGQIWANVLTFGAGSRLTVL.

This clonotype was observed many times. The genes are TRBV7-2 and TRBJ2-7; tentative D call: TRBD2 (5 bases). The V and J ends lost 3 bases and 2 bases respectively, with 11 bases between them. The germline CDR1 and CDR2 sequences are SGHTA and FQGNSA. This CDR3 has 14 amino acids. In nucleotides, the CDR3 is TGTGCCAGCAGCTTCGGACTGTATGCCTACGAGCAGTACTTC. It codes for CASSFGLYAYEQYF.

This clonotype was counted between two and nine times. The rearrangement joins TRBV7-9 to TRBJ1-4; unclear D gene. There are 13 residues in the CDR3. V lost 5 bases, J lost 8 bases, and 12 bases lay in between. The germline V gene has CDR1 SEHNR and CDR2 FQNEAQ (reference sequence). CDR3 amino acids: CASSPPPGEKLFF. CDR3 nucleotide sequence: TGTGCCAGCAGCCCTCCCCCCGGGGAAAAACTGTTTTTT.

The V and J genes are TRBV9 and TRBJ2-1; 7 bases are a match to TRBD2. The CDR3 extends over 15 amino acids. V gave up 0 bases and J gave up 4 bases; unmatched junction bases: 4. Germline V gene data show CDR1 as SGDLS and CDR2 as YYNGEE. CDR3 coding DNA: TGTGCCAGCAGCGTAGGCGGGAGTGGGTACAATGAGCAGTTCTTC. Its protein product is CASSVGGSGYNEQFF.

The sample holds many counts of this clonotype. The CDR3 here is CASSKDRGLGFYEQYF. CDR3 DNA sequence: TGTGCCAGTAGTAAGGACAGGGGGCTGGGATTCTACGAGCAGTACTTC. This chain uses TRBV19 with TRBJ2-7, with 11 positions matching TRBD1. Germline V gene data show CDR1 as LNHDA and CDR2 as SQIVND (reference sequence). This CDR3 comprises 16 residues. Trimming at V came to 4 bases and at J to 3 bases, leaving 8 bases not matched to a gene.

This clonotype was seen only a few times. This sequence joins TRBV4-2 and TRBJ2-7; D might be TRBD1 (6 bases). The CDR3 is 14 amino acids. The V and J ends lost 0 bases and 3 bases respectively, with 9 bases between them. Germline CDR1 and CDR2: LGHNA and YNFKEQ. The chain's CDR3 is CASSQDLDSYEQYF. CDR3 nucleotide sequence: TGTGCCAGCAGCCAAGATCTGGACAGCTACGAGCAGTACTTC.

J is TRBJ1-4 and V is TRBV19; TRBD1 aligns across 9 bases. The germline CDR1 and CDR2 sequences are LNHDA and SQIVND (reference sequence). J gave up 2 bases and V 8 bases, and 3 bases lay outside the gene matches. The CDR3 covers 14 residues. The CDR3 DNA sequence: TGTGCCAGTCAAGACAGGGGGACTAATGAAAAACTGTTTTTT. The encoded protein is CASQDRGTNEKLFF.

The table lists this clonotype with a few counts. The chain links TRBV15 to TRBJ2-1; D remains unclear. The CDR3 spans 15 residues. Trimming took off 5 bases at V and 0 bases at J, with 11 bases between the two ends. Germline V lookup: CDR1 LNHNV, CDR2 YYDKDF (reference sequence). The DNA of the CDR3 is TGTGCCACCAGCCCCACGGCTAGCTCCTACAATGAGCAGTTCTTC. Translating gives CATSPTASSYNEQFF.

This clonotype has a count of ten or more. The gene calls are TRBV7-9 and TRBJ2-1; TRBD1 aligns across 8 bases. The CDR3 is made up of 16 amino acids. The germline gives CDR1 SEHNR, CDR2 FQNEAQ (reference sequence). Trimming cost V 5 bases and J 5 bases; bases outside gene matches: 11. Here the CDR3 reads CASSQGSGGVHNEQFF. The CDR3 nucleotides are TGTGCCAGCAGCCAGGGGTCAGGGGGCGTCCACAATGAGCAGTTCTTC.

This clonotype was detected only once. The chain is built from TRBV9 and TRBJ2-3; TRBD2 aligns across 9 bases. With V trimmed by 6 bases and J by 3 bases, 5 bases remained unmatched. Germline V CDR1 and CDR2: SGDLS, YYNGEE. The CDR3 covers 14 residues. The CDR3 protein is CASTKTSGTDTQYF. The CDR3 DNA reads as TGTGCCAGCACCAAGACTAGCGGAACAGATACGCAGTATTTT.

V is TRBV28 and J is TRBJ2-7; possibly TRBD1 or TRBD2 for D (5 bases each). Germline CDR1 is MDHEN and CDR2 is SYDVKM. V was trimmed by 2 bases and J by 1 base, leaving 21 bases between them. This CDR3 region has 18 residues. The CDR3 spells CASSLIGPGTEGSYEQYF. The CDR3 nucleotides are TGTGCCAGCAGTTTAATTGGTCCTGGGACCGAGGGGTCCTACGAGCAGTACTTC.

The rearrangement uses TRBV3-1 and TRBJ2-3; no definite D call. The germline gives CDR1 LGHDT, CDR2 YNNKEL (reference sequence). V gave up 0 bases and J gave up 0 bases, with 13 bases separating them. The CDR3 loop spans 17 amino acids. The CDR3 DNA sequence: TGTGCCAGCAGCCAAGATCGAGAGTTAACTAGCACAGATACGCAGTATTTT. This gives the protein CASSQDRELTSTDTQYF.

The V call is TRBV6-5, the J call TRBJ1-2; tentative D call: TRBD1 (5 bases). CDR3 length equals 14 residues. Trimming cost V 5 bases and J 8 bases, with 18 bases left between them. Germline loops: CDR1 MNHEY, CDR2 SVGAGI. The DNA for the CDR3 is TGTGCCAGCAGTGACCGGGACGTAATAGACGGCTACACCTTC. It codes for CASSDRDVIDGYTF.

A few counts support this clonotype. The chain is built from TRBV6-5 and TRBJ1-3; D is unresolved. Germline V CDR1 and CDR2: MNHEY, SVGAGI. V dropped 5 bases and J dropped 0 bases, with 11 bases sitting between them. The CDR3 consists of 15 residues. The CDR3 here is CASSLDFHSGNTIYF. In DNA, the CDR3 is TGTGCCAGCAGTCTCGACTTTCACTCTGGAAACACCATATATTTT.

DNA for the CDR3: TGTGCCAGCAGCGTATCGGGACAGGTCTATGGCTACACCTTC. It encodes CASSVSGQVYGYTF. The chain carries TRBV9 and TRBJ1-2, with 8 bases identical to TRBD1. The CDR3 is made up of 14 amino acids. Looked up from germline, CDR1 is SGDLS and CDR2 is YYNGEE. Trimming took 1 base from V and 4 from J; bases not matched to a gene: 3.

CDR3 in amino acids: CASSPRQGWDEQFF. Here the CDR3 DNA reads TGTGCCAGCAGCCCCCGACAGGGTTGGGATGAGCAGTTCTTC. This sequence joins TRBV9 and TRBJ2-1; 7 positions match TRBD1. This CDR3 has 14 amino acids. J was trimmed by 8 bases and V by 4 bases; bases with no gene match: 9. Germline CDR1 SGDLS, CDR2 YYNGEE.

This clonotype was observed at least ten times. This sequence joins TRBV29-1 and TRBJ2-7, with 7 bases identical to TRBD2. The V and J ends lost 5 bases and 1 base, in that order; junction bases with no gene match: 5. The CDR3 extends over 13 amino acids. CDR1 is SQVTM and CDR2 is ANQGSEA in the germline V gene. The CDR3 here is CSVSRDYSYEQYF. The CDR3 coding sequence is TGCAGCGTTTCCCGGGACTATTCCTACGAGCAGTACTTC.

This clonotype was seen only a few times. This sequence joins TRBV5-7 and TRBJ1-5, with unresolved D. TRBV5-7 is an open reading frame, and its role is uncertain. V lost 5 bases and J 1 base, leaving 10 bases between the germline ends. The CDR3 is made up of 14 amino acids. The chain's CDR3 is CASRLDKSNQPQHF. CDR3 nucleotide sequence: TGTGCCAGCAGACTCGACAAAAGCAATCAGCCCCAGCATTTT.

The gene calls are TRBV25-1 and TRBJ2-1; 11 bases are shared with TRBD2. J lost 6 bases, V lost 4 bases, and 2 bases had no gene match. Germline assignment: CDR1 MGHDK and CDR2 SYGVNS. This CDR3 is built from 14 residues. The CDR3 protein is CASSVSGGANEQFF. CDR3 coding DNA: TGTGCCAGCAGTGTTAGCGGGGGGGCCAATGAGCAGTTCTTC.

V is TRBV5-1 and J is TRBJ2-3, with D tentatively TRBD2 (6 bases). Per germline, CDR1 SGHRS and CDR2 YFSETQ. The CDR3 contains 14 residues. V was cut by 2 bases and J by 4 bases, with 11 bases left in between. CDR3 DNA sequence: TGCGCCAGCAGCTTAAACGGGAGACCAGATACGCAGTATTTT. Its translation is CASSLNGRPDTQYF.

A few counts support this clonotype. The gene calls are TRBV9 and TRBJ2-1; 8 positions match TRBD2. Trimming removed 0 bases from V and 5 bases from J; junction bases left unmatched: 7. The CDR3 loop spans 16 amino acids. Germline V gene data show CDR1 as SGDLS and CDR2 as YYNGEE. CDR3 loop: CASSVVLAGLHNEQFF. The CDR3 coding sequence is TGTGCCAGCAGCGTAGTATTAGCGGGACTTCACAATGAGCAGTTCTTC.

This sequence joins TRBV10-2 and TRBJ2-1; D ambiguous. CDR3 length: 13 residues. Trimming took 3 bases from V and 7 from J, leaving 10 bases between them. Germline CDR1 and CDR2: WSHSY and SAAADI. The chain's CDR3 is CASSDVTANEQFF. The CDR3, as DNA: TGCGCCAGCAGTGATGTGACGGCGAATGAGCAGTTCTTC.